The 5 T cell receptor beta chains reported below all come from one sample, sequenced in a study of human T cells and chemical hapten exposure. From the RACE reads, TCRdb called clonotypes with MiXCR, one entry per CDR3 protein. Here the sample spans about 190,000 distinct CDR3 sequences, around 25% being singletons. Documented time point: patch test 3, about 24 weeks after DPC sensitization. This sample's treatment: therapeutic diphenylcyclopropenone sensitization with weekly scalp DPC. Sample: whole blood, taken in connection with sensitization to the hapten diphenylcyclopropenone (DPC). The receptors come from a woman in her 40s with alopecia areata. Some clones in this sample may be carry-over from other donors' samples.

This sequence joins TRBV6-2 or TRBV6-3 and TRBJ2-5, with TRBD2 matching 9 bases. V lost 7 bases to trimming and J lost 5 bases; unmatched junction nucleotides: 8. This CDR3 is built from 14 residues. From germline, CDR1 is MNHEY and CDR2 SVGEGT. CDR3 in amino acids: CASMSGGRAETQYF. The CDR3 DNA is TGTGCCAGCATGAGCGGCGGGAGGGCCGAGACCCAGTACTTC.

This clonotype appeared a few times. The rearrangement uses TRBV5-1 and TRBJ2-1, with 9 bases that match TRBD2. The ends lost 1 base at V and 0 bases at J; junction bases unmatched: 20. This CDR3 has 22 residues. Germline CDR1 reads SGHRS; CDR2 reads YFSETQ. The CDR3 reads CASSLLPLLSSGIRRSYNEQFF. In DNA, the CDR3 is TGCGCCAGCAGCTTGCTCCCGTTATTGTCTAGCGGGATCCGTCGCTCCTACAATGAGCAGTTCTTC.

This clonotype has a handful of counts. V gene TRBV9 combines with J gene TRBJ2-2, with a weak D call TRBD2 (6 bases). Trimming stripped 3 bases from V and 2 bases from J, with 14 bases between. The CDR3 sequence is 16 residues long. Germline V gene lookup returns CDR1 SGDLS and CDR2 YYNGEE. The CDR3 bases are TGTGCCAGCAGCGGACGTGGGACTCTAAACACCGGGGAGCTGTTTTTT. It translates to CASSGRGTLNTGELFF.

CDR3 region: CASSFSVLGGYTF. The CDR3 coding sequence is TGTGCCAGCAGTTTTTCAGTGCTAGGGGGCTACACCTTC. This chain connects TRBV12-3 or TRBV12-4 to TRBJ1-2; D ambiguous. V was pared by 3 bases and J by 8 bases, with 13 bases between. The CDR3 has 13 amino acids.

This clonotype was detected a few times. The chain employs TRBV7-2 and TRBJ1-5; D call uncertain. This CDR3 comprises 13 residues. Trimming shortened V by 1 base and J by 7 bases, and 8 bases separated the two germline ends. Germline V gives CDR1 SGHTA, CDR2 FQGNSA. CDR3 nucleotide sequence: TGTGCCAGCAGCTTAGGGATGGCACAGCCCCAGCATTTT. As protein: CASSLGMAQPQHF.